This T cell receptor beta chain was recovered during a study of T cells in Graves' hyperthyroidism and ophthalmopathy. Study-wide points: Blood also held most thyroid clonotypes expanded beyond 0.001. The model anticipated ophthalmopathy a median approximately 6.7 months pre-onset.

V shed 5 bases, J shed 6 bases, and the junction held 14 bases outside the gene matches. Germline lookup yields CDR1 MNHEY and CDR2 SMNVEV (reference sequence). The CDR3 consists of 16 residues. Regions amplified from RNA transcripts were the TCR beta CDR3 regions. Using the HTBI primer set, a first-round RT-PCR was run on the TCR CDR3. A single record per CDR3 protein comes from TCRdb applying MiXCR to the multiplex PCR reads. Among around 350,000 distinct CDR3 sequences, roughly 15% were seen once, and the ten largest hold about a third. This clonotype was seen repeatedly, ten times or more. No antigen is known for it.

This chain uses TRBV27 with TRBJ2-7; TRBD1 agrees at 9 bases. Sequencing was carried out using blood. This receptor was identified in a woman aged 30 to 39 with Graves' hyperthyroidism that later progressed to Graves' ophthalmopathy. The CDR3 spells CASSILTGTGIREQYF. CDR3 nucleotide sequence: TGTGCCAGCAGTATACTAACCGGGACAGGGATTCGCGAGCAGTACTTC.